This T cell receptor beta chain was obtained from a study of response to subunit inactivated influenza vaccine. This clonotype was seen more than once but under ten times. Trimming stripped 4 bases from V and 8 bases from J, with 11 bases between. This CDR3 is 12 amino acids long. Germline assignment: CDR1 LGHDT and CDR2 YNNKEL (reference sequence). MiXCR, applied by TCRdb to the RT-PCR reads, yields one record per CDR3 protein. The data contain about 540,000 distinct CDR3 sequences, roughly 25% of them singletons. The same sample was also studied in work on T cells expressing NK-cell markers. That paper adds: A 5'RACE template switching approach incorporating UMIs was used to make TCR beta cDNA. HCMV seropositivity characterized seven of the eight sequenced donors, and seronegativity one.

This chain connects TRBV3-1 to TRBJ1-2; D is unclear. The sequenced sample was CD4+ T cells sorted from PBMCs, obtained about 12 days after vaccination. The TCR comes from a man aged 50 or older who received an inactivated influenza vaccine. The CDR3 loop is CASSRHPEGYTF. The DNA of the CDR3 is TGTGCCAGCAGCCGCCACCCTGAGGGCTACACCTTC.